This T cell receptor beta chain was profiled in a study of CD8+ T cells in alopecia areata (dated by TCRdb to 2017 to 2018). Study-level background: Treated patients were enrolled in an open-label pilot trial of oral tofacitinib at 5 to 10 mg twice daily for moderate-to-severe alopecia areata. Patients stayed on tofacitinib for 6 to 18 months and then had 6 months of follow-up off drug so that delayed response and recurrence could be assessed. TCRbeta CDR3 regions were amplified by immunoSEQ multiplex PCR with 35 Vbeta forward and 13 Jbeta reverse primers. The RNA source kit depended on sample type: the PAXgene miRNA kit for fixed scalp, the miRNeasy kit for PBMCs, and the RNeasy kit for mouse skin. In both human patients and the C3H/HeJ mouse model, the study applied high-throughput TCRbeta sequencing to look at T cell clonal expansion in alopecia areata. The SALT score, which quantifies the percentage of affected scalp surface area, was used to measure disease severity in treated patients. Scalp tissue and sorted CD4+ and CD8+ peripheral blood T cells from patchy and totalis/universalis alopecia areata patients and from healthy controls were covered by human TCRbeta sequencing. Scalp clonality was compared among normal scalp (n=4), patchy alopecia areata scalp (n=8), and alopecia totalis/universalis scalp (n=8). Patients on tofacitinib were biopsied at baseline and after 4 and 24 weeks of treatment, and several of the patients also had a later scalp biopsy. Broader findings and caveats from the paper: Shared TCR sequences between patients were less evident than in mice, which may be partly attributable to HLA diversity in the patient population. Lesional scalp, especially in alopecia totalis/universalis, showed higher clonality and more expanded CD8+ clones than normal scalp, suggesting antigenic drive. Resident alphabeta T cells in normal human skin are also sequenced, complicating scalp TCR repertoire analysis, unlike mouse skin dominated by gammadelta T cells. Many expanded lesional clones persisted in scalp and blood during tofacitinib treatment, which may partly explain relapse after stopping treatment. Tofacitinib significantly decreased scalp clonality and the number of expanded CD8+ clones among the top 100 scalp clones. The treated cohort was small, with a single nonresponder, so links between baseline CD8+ expansion and response need larger studies.

From its cysteine to its phenylalanine, the CDR3 spans 17 amino acids. The kept DNA is CDR3 alone, 51 bases in frame from the first base. Reading the germline V gene gives CDR1 KGHSH and CDR2 LQKENI. Relative to germline, V is 3 bases shorter and J is 2 bases shorter, with 18 bases between their ends. Library preparation used the immunoSEQ multiplex PCR assay. To provide template for TCR sequencing, every sample had RNA extracted and reverse transcribed into cDNA. SuperScript III was used to make first-strand cDNA, primed with a 2:1 mix of oligo-dT and random hexamers. A synthetic immune receptor repertoire was used to measure amplification bias, and any remaining bias was corrected computationally. Turning to the authors' computational methods: Raw reads were preprocessed to remove errors, and CDR3 was defined by IMGT conventions from the conserved cysteine to phenylalanine. Clonality was computed by normalizing Shannon entropy by log2 of the number of productive unique TCRs and subtracting the result from 1. Whether each scalp clone was CD4 or CD8 was inferred by checking scalp TCRbeta sequences against the CD4 and CD8 repertoires from sorted blood. This immuneACCESS table, as held by TCRdb, lists in-frame sequences with V and J called but not all clones. Of the missing ones, under half trace to an unresolved V gene in checked studies; the others have no known cause. V, J and clone size were drawn from that table, and D and trimming were deduced from the DNA. Recorded for this sample are fewer than 250,000 clones; 60% of them occurred a single time. The ten largest clones add up to 0.95% to 1.1% of the sample.

At least ten counts were recorded for this clone. No cognate antigen has been identified for it. Base qualities are missing; no much larger clone stands one base away. The time point label here, explained by the study, means: about 25 weeks on oral tofacitinib. The sample's treatment or condition, from its label and the paper: oral pan-JAK inhibitor, 5-10 mg twice daily. From alopecia areata patients, peripheral blood was collected along with lesional scalp punch biopsies. After PBMCs were isolated by density centrifugation and stained for CD3, CD4 and CD8, a FACSAria was used to sort CD4+ and CD8+ T cells.

The specimen was CD4+ T cells sorted from blood, collected at week 24, from a patient treated with tofacitinib. Here the chain combines TRBV18 and TRBJ2-3; tentative D gene TRBD2, with 5 bases matching. The sequence was collected from a human donor with alopecia areata. The CDR3 protein is CASSPTQRSPATDTQYF. The nucleotide sequence is given as TGTGCCAGCTCACCGACTCAGCGGTCTCCTGCCACAGATACGCAGTATTTT.